Below are 24 T cell receptor beta chains sequenced from a single sample in a study of spatial heterogeneity in lung cancer. From the 5' RACE reads, TCRdb called clonotypes with MiXCR, one entry per CDR3 protein. The sample lists under 150,000 distinct CDR3 sequences, approximately 12% occurring once. Sample time point: blood at routine non-recurrence follow-up after resection. Extraction of whole RNA from tumor, nontumor lung or frozen PBMC preceded unsorted sequencing. Sequences were derived from PBMCs, sampled at follow-up. The source of these receptors is a male donor with early-stage non-small cell lung cancer.

Only a few counts were recorded for this clonotype. This rearrangement joins TRBV12-3 or TRBV12-4 to TRBJ2-6, with D hard to call. V gave up 5 bases and J gave up 4 bases, with 6 bases separating them. This CDR3 spans 13 amino acids. CDR3 amino acids: CASSRYGANVLTF. The DNA of the CDR3 is TGTGCCAGCAGTAGATACGGGGCCAACGTCCTGACTTTC.

This clonotype was recorded many times. The V gene is TRBV10-3, the J gene TRBJ2-3, with 7 positions matching TRBD1. The CDR3 contains 16 residues. V was clipped by 6 bases and J by 0 bases; unmatched bases: 9. CDR1 and CDR2 from the germline V gene are ENHRY and SYGVKD. This CDR3 reads CAIRPPTGLSTDTQYF. CDR3 nucleotide sequence: TGTGCCATCAGACCGCCGACAGGGCTTAGCACAGATACGCAGTATTTT.

This clonotype was picked up many times. The chain uses TRBV2 and TRBJ2-7, with TRBD1 matching over 7 bases. Germline V gene data show CDR1 as SNHLY and CDR2 as FYNNEI. This CDR3 has 13 residues. V dropped 4 bases and J dropped 2; count of bases not matched to a gene: 2. CDR3 nucleotides: TGTGCCAGCAGTGTAGGGGGCCCCTACGAGCAGTACTTC. This codes for CASSVGGPYEQYF. The variable domain in full, with the rest retrieved from reference TRBV2 and TRBJ2-7, is EPEVTQTPSHQVTQMGQEVILRCVPISNHLYFYWYRQILGQKVEFLVSFYNNEISEKSEIFDDQFSVERPDGSNFTLKIRSTKLEDSAMYFCASSVGGPYEQYFGPGTRLTVT.

This clonotype was detected many times. The V call is TRBV4-1, the J call TRBJ2-7; tentative D call: TRBD2 (5 bases). V shed 0 bases and J shed 9 bases, with 15 bases lying between them. This CDR3 region has 14 residues. From germline, CDR1 is MGHRA and CDR2 YSYEKL. Here the CDR3 reads CASSQDYGGGWQYF. The DNA for the CDR3 is TGCGCCAGCAGCCAAGATTACGGAGGAGGCTGGCAGTACTTC.

Many counts were recorded for this clonotype. V usage is TRBV7-2 and J usage is TRBJ2-1; D ambiguous. The CDR3 is 13 amino acids. The germline V gene encodes CDR1 SGHTA and CDR2 FQGNSA. Trimming removed 5 bases at V and 6 bases at J, with 11 bases between. The CDR3 loop reads CASSLRVINEQFF. The CDR3, as DNA: TGTGCCAGCAGCCTACGCGTGATCAATGAGCAGTTCTTC.

Turning to this clonotype: A much larger clone sits a single nucleotide away, making a read error possible. The chain has TRBV27 and TRBJ2-2; 7 bases are a match to TRBD1. The CDR3 consists of 15 residues. V lost 7 bases and J lost 2; bases outside the gene matches: 7. The germline V gene encodes CDR1 MNHEY and CDR2 SMNVEV (reference sequence). CDR3 loop: CASNLGGPNTGELFF. The DNA for the CDR3 is TGTGCCAGCAACCTAGGGGGCCCCAACACCGGGGAGCTGTTTTTT.

This clonotype showed up just once. A much more abundant neighbour one base away suggests this may be a read error. Since no conserved phenylalanine or tryptophan closes the CDR3, a read error is the likely cause. The gene calls are TRBV6-5 and TRBJ1-2; TRBD1 might be the D (6 bases). V was clipped by 7 bases and J by 5 bases, with 20 bases between them. CDR3 size: 15 residues. The germline V gene encodes CDR1 MNHEY and CDR2 SVGAGI. CDR3 in DNA: TGTGCCAGCACTAAAAACAGGGTCTCCGCTTATGGCTACACCTCC. Translating it yields CASTKNRVSAYGYTS.

In this sample, this clonotype turned up many times. The gene calls are TRBV19 and TRBJ1-6; the D gene is possibly TRBD1 (6 bases). The CDR3 totals 13 residues. V was clipped by 6 bases and J by 5 bases, with 8 bases between them. CDR1 and CDR2 from the germline V gene are LNHDA and SQIVND (reference sequence). DNA of the CDR3: TGTGCCAGTAGGGACAGCAATAATTCACCCCTCCACTTT. This encodes CASRDSNNSPLHF.

This clonotype was counted between two and nine times. The rearrangement links TRBV7-6 to TRBJ1-4, with D possibly TRBD1 on 5 matching bases. The V gene lost 2 bases and the J gene lost 11 bases, with 18 bases spanning the gap. The CDR3 spans 15 residues. Germline V gene data show CDR1 as SGHVS and CDR2 as FNYEAQ. The CDR3 DNA sequence: TGTGCCAGCAGCTTAAATAACGACGCAGGGCAGAAACTGTTTTTT. Its protein is CASSLNNDAGQKLFF.

The rearrangement uses TRBV28 and TRBJ1-2; D is possibly TRBD1 (5 bases). Germline CDR1 is MDHEN and CDR2 is SYDVKM. The CDR3 sequence is 16 residues long. V lost 6 bases to trimming and J lost 6 bases, with 23 bases between them. The CDR3 region is CASRGIYQGDQHGYTF. The CDR3 nucleotides read TGTGCCAGCAGGGGAATTTACCAGGGAGATCAACATGGCTACACCTTC.

This chain connects TRBV4-3 to TRBJ1-4; D might be TRBD1 (6 bases). The germline gives CDR1 LGHNA, CDR2 YSLEER. With 0 bases removed from V and 0 bases from J, the gap between germline ends came to 14 bases. The CDR3 sequence is 18 residues long. The CDR3 sequence is CASSQEGGRAATNEKLFF. For the CDR3, the DNA is TGCGCCAGCAGCCAAGAAGGGGGACGTGCGGCAACTAATGAAAAACTGTTTTTT.

This clonotype was seen a single time. The chain recombines TRBV20-1 with TRBJ2-5; the match to TRBD2 covers 9 bases. Losses at the gene ends were 3 bases for V and 0 bases for J; bases not matched to a gene: 5. The CDR3 loop spans 15 amino acids. The V gene's germline CDR1 is DFQATT and CDR2 SNEGSKA (reference sequence). The CDR3 coding sequence is TGCAGTGCTAGGATGCCTAGCGGGGACCAAGAGACCCAGTACTTC. It codes for CSARMPSGDQETQYF.

A few counts support this clonotype. The genes are TRBV11-2 and TRBJ2-7, with TRBD1 matching over 8 bases. V gave up 1 base and J gave up 3 bases; unmatched junction bases: 5. The CDR3 has 15 residues. Germline V lookup: CDR1 SGHAT, CDR2 FQNNGV. The CDR3 is CASSLARTGLYEQYF. In nucleotides, the CDR3 is TGTGCCAGCAGCTTAGCCCGGACAGGGCTCTACGAGCAGTACTTC.

At least ten counts were recorded for this clonotype. V and J are TRBV12-3 or TRBV12-4 and TRBJ2-5; 12 nucleotides align to TRBD1. The CDR3 totals 15 residues. Trimming removed 5 bases from V and 5 bases from J; junction bases left unmatched: 6. The CDR3 region is CASSPGQGAWETQYF. The CDR3 DNA sequence: TGTGCCAGCAGTCCGGGACAGGGGGCTTGGGAGACCCAGTACTTC.

This clonotype has just a few counts. This chain links TRBV5-1 with TRBJ2-2; D not resolved. The CDR3 totals 15 residues. V was clipped by 6 bases and J by 0 bases, with 12 bases between them. CDR1 is SGHRS and CDR2 is YFSETQ in the germline V gene. DNA of the CDR3: TGCGCCAGCAATGCGGCGCACTCGAACACCGGGGAGCTGTTTTTT. Protein: CASNAAHSNTGELFF.

This clonotype was seen ten or more times. The chain has TRBV5-6 and TRBJ2-5; 10 nucleotides match TRBD1. The V gene end was trimmed by 0 bases and the J gene end by 3 bases; junction bases not matched to a gene: 5. CDR3 length: 16 amino acids. Germline loops: CDR1 SGHDT, CDR2 YYEEEE. CDR3 DNA: TGTGCCAGCAGCTTGGCCACAGGGACAGGGGAAGAGACCCAGTACTTC. It specifies CASSLATGTGEETQYF.

This chain joins TRBV3-1 and TRBJ2-6; D is possibly TRBD1 (5 bases). V lost 11 bases and J lost 0, with 14 bases in between. Looked up from germline, CDR1 is LGHDT and CDR2 is YNNKEL (reference sequence). The CDR3 length is 15 residues. The CDR3 sequence is CASSTVFSGANVLTF. CDR3 DNA: TGTGCCTCCTCGACAGTTTTCTCTGGGGCCAACGTCCTGACTTTC.

The genes are TRBV5-1 and TRBJ2-1, with 9 positions matching TRBD1. V shed 0 bases and J 5 bases; nucleotides not matched to a gene: 6. Germline CDR1 SGHRS, CDR2 YFSETQ. CDR3 length: 16 residues. The CDR3: CASSLGPGTGNNEQFF. The CDR3 DNA sequence: TGCGCCAGCAGCTTGGGGCCTGGGACAGGGAACAATGAGCAGTTCTTC.

The chain links TRBV25-1 to TRBJ1-1, with D tentatively TRBD1 (6 bases). The V gene lost 5 bases and the J gene lost 2 bases, with 9 bases spanning the gap. CDR1 MGHDK and CDR2 SYGVNS come from the germline V gene. The CDR3 has 13 residues. CDR3 bases: TGTGCCAGCAGTAGGGGGGGAAACACTGAAGCTTTCTTT. This encodes CASSRGGNTEAFF.

This chain joins TRBV11-1 and TRBJ1-1, with 9 positions matching TRBD1. Trimming cost V 6 bases and J 9 bases; bases outside gene matches: 14. CDR1 is SGHAT, CDR2 FQDESV, per germline (reference sequence). This CDR3 comprises 15 residues. The CDR3 nucleotides are TGTGCCAGCAGGTCCTCCGGGGACAGGGTTACTCAAGCTTTCTTT. Its translation: CASRSSGDRVTQAFF.

The chain is built from TRBV5-5 and TRBJ1-1; no clear D gene. The germline V gene has CDR1 SGHKS and CDR2 YYEKEE (reference sequence). Trimming removed 4 bases at V and 1 base at J, with 11 bases between. The CDR3 contains 14 residues. CDR3 region: CASSPFLGNTEAFF. Here the CDR3 DNA reads TGTGCCAGCAGCCCGTTCCTGGGGAACACTGAAGCTTTCTTT. The full variable domain, in which reference TRBV5-5 and TRBJ1-1 provide the parts outside the CDR3, is DAGVTQSPTHLIKTRGQQVTLRCSPISGHKSVSWYQQVLGQGPQFIFQYYEKEERGRGNFPDRFSARQFPNYSSELNVNALLLGDSALYLCASSPFLGNTEAFFGQGTRLTVV.

This clonotype was detected only a few times. V and J are TRBV7-9 and TRBJ1-5, with TRBD1 as a possible D gene (5 bases). There are 12 residues in the CDR3. V was shortened by 4 bases and J by 6 bases, with 7 bases between the two germline ends. CDR1 and CDR2 from the germline V gene are SEHNR and FQNEAQ (reference sequence). The CDR3 loop is CASSSGRQPQHF. The CDR3 coding sequence is TGTGCCAGCAGCTCGGGACGTCAGCCCCAGCATTTT.

The chain has TRBV5-1 and TRBJ1-2, with D possibly TRBD1 on 6 matching bases. CDR1 and CDR2 from the germline V gene are SGHRS and YFSETQ. V was pared by 0 bases and J by 5 bases, with 14 bases between. CDR3 length: 15 residues. The CDR3 region is CASSLERTGIYGYTF. DNA for the CDR3: TGCGCCAGCAGCTTGGAAAGAACAGGGATATATGGCTACACCTTC.

This clonotype showed up many times. The chain combines TRBV4-2 with TRBJ2-1, with 8 bases identical to TRBD2. Germline trimming cut 1 base from V and 0 bases from J; bases unmatched to any gene: 5. The germline V gene has CDR1 LGHNA and CDR2 YNFKEQ. This CDR3 is 17 amino acids long. CDR3 nucleotides: TGTGCCAGCAGCCAAGGAGGTAGCGGGGACTCCTACAATGAGCAGTTCTTC. Translation gives CASSQGGSGDSYNEQFF.